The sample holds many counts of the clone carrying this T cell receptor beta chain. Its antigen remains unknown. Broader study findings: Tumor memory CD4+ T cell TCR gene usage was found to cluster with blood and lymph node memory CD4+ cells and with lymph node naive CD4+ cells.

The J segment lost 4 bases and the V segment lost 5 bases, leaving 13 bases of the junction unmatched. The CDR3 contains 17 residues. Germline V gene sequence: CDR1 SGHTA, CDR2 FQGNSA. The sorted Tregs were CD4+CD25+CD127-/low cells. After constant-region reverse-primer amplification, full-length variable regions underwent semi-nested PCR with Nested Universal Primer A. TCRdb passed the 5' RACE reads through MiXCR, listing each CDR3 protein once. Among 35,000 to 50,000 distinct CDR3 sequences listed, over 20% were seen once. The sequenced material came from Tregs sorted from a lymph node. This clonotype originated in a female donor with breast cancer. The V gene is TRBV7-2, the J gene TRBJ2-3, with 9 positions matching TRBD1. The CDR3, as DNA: TGTGCCAGCAGCCGTCTGGAGTTGGGACAGGGATCAGATACGCAGTATTTT. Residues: CASSRLELGQGSDTQYF.